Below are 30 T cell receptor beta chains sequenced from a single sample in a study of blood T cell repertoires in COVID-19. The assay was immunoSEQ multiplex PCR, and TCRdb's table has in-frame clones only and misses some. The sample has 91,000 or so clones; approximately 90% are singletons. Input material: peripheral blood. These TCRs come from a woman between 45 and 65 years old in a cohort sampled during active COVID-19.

As DNA, the CDR3 is TGTGCCAGCAGTGCCCCCGGCGGGGGCGGCGGCTACACCTTC. Residues: CASSAPGGGGGYTF. V and J are TRBV27 and TRBJ1-2, with D possibly being TRBD1 (6 bases). This CDR3 has 14 residues. The germline V and J ends were trimmed by 5 bases and 8 bases, with 18 bases remaining between them. Germline values: CDR1 MNHEY, CDR2 SMNVEV (reference sequence).

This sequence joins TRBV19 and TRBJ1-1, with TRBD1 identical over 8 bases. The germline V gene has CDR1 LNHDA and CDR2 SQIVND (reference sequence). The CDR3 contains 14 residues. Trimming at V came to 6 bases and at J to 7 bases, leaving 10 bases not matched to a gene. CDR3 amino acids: CASREAGQGNEAFF. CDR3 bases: TGTGCCAGTAGGGAGGCCGGACAGGGCAATGAAGCTTTCTTT. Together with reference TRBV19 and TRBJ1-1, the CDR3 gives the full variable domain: DGGITQSPKYLFRKEGQNVTLSCEQNLNHDAMYWYRQDPGQGLRLIYYSQIVNDFQKGDIAEGYSVSREKKESFPLTVTSAQKNPTAFYLCASREAGQGNEAFFGQGTRLTVV.

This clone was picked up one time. CDR3 in DNA: TGTGCCACCAGCATAGACATCGGGGGCTACACCTTC. This codes for CATSIDIGGYTF. This chain joins TRBV15 and TRBJ1-2, with unresolved D. V lost 4 bases to trimming and J lost 8 bases, with 11 bases between them. The CDR3 consists of 12 residues. Germline V gene sequence: CDR1 LNHNV, CDR2 YYDKDF (reference sequence).

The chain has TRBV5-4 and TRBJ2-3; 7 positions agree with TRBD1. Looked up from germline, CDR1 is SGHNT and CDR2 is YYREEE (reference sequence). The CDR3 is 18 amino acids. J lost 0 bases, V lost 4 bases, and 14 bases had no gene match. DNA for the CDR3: TGTGCCAGCAGCCCTCCCGGGATACAGGGGCCTAGCACAGATACGCAGTATTTT. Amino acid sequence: CASSPPGIQGPSTDTQYF.

CDR3 nucleotides: TGTGCCAGCTCACCAACACGGAGCGGACTAGCGGGAGAGGCGGCGTACTTC. Its translation: CASSPTRSGLAGEAAYF. This chain uses TRBV18 with TRBJ2-7; 13 nucleotides align to TRBD2. Germline-derived CDR1 and CDR2 are KGHSH and LQKENI. The V gene end was trimmed by 2 bases and the J gene end by 12 bases; junction bases not matched to a gene: 16. The CDR3 loop spans 17 amino acids.

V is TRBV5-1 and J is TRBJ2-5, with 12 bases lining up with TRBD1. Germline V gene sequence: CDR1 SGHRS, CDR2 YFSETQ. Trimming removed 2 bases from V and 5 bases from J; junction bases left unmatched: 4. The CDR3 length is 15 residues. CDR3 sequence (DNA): TGCGCCAGCAGCTTCGGGACAGGGGGCGCGGAGACCCAGTACTTC. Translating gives CASSFGTGGAETQYF.

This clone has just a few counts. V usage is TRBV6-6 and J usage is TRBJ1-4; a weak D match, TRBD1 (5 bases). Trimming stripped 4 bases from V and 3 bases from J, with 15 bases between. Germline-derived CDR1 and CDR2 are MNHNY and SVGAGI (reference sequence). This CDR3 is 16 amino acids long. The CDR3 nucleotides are TGTGCCAGCAGTTCGACAGAGTTTAGCCCTAATGAAAAACTGTTTTTT. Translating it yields CASSSTEFSPNEKLFF.

The CDR3: CASSRTGTEAFF. CDR3 in DNA: TGTGCCAGCAGCCGGACAGGGACTGAAGCTTTCTTT. The chain employs TRBV11-2 and TRBJ1-1; 8 nucleotides align to TRBD1. The V and J ends lost 5 bases and 5 bases, in that order; junction bases with no gene match: 1. The CDR3 covers 12 residues. Germline V lookup: CDR1 SGHAT, CDR2 FQNNGV. Variable domain in full (rest from reference TRBV11-2 and TRBJ1-1): EAGVAQSPRYKIIEKRQSVAFWCNPISGHATLYWYQQILGQGPKLLIQFQNNGVVDDSQLPKDRFSAERLKGVDSTLKIQPAKLEDSAVYLCASSRTGTEAFFGQGTRLTVV.

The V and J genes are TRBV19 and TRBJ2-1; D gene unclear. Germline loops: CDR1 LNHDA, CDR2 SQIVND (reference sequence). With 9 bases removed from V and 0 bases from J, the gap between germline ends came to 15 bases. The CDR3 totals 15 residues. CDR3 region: CASTNRVSSYNEQFF. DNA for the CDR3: TGTGCCAGCACAAACCGGGTCAGCTCCTACAATGAGCAGTTCTTC.

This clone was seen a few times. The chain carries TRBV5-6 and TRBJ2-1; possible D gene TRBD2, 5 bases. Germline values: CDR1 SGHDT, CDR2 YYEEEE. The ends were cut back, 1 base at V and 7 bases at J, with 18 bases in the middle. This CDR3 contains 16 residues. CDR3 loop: CASSLRGLRRANEQFF. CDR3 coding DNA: TGTGCCAGCAGCTTGCGGGGATTACGAAGGGCAAATGAGCAGTTCTTC.

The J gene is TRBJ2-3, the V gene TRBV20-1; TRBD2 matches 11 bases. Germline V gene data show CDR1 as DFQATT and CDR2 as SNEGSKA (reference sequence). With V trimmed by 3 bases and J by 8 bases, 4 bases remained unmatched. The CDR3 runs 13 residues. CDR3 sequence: CSASLAGGFTQYF. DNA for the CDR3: TGCAGTGCTAGTCTAGCGGGGGGTTTTACGCAGTATTTT.

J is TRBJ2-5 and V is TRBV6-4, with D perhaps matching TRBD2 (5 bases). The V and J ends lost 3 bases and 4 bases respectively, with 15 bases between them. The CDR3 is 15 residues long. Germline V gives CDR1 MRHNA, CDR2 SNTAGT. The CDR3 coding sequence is TGTGCCAGCAGTGAAGGTGGCCGAGAGGGAGAGACCCAGTACTTC. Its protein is CASSEGGREGETQYF.

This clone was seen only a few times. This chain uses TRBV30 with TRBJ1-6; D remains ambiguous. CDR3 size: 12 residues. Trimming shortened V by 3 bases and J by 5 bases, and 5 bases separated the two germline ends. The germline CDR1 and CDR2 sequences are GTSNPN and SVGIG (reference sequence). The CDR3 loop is CAWSVNNSPLHF. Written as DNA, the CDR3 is TGTGCCTGGAGCGTTAATAATTCACCCCTCCACTTT.

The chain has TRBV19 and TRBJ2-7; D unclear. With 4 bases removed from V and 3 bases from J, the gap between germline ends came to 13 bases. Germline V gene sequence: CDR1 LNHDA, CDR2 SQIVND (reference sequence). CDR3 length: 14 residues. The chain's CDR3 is CASSTRPGSYEQYF. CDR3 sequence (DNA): TGTGCCAGTAGTACCCGTCCAGGTAGCTACGAGCAGTACTTC.

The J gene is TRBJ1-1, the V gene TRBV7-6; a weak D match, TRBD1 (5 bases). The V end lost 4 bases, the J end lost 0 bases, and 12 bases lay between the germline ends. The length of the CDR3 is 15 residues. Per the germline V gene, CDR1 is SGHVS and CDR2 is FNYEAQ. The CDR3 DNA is TGTGCCAGCAGCTCACAGGAGAGCATGAACACTGAAGCTTTCTTT. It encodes CASSSQESMNTEAFF.

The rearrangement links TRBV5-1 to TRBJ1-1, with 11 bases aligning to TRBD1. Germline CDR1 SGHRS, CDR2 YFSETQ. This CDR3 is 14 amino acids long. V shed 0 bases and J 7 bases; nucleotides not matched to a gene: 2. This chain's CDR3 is CASSLGTGGLEAFF. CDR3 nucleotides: TGCGCCAGCAGCTTGGGGACAGGGGGCCTTGAAGCTTTCTTT.

The CDR3 loop reads CASSLVIDTGEQYF. The DNA of the CDR3 is TGTGCCAGCAGCTTAGTTATCGACACGGGGGAGCAGTACTTC. The chain uses TRBV7-9 and TRBJ2-7, with a possible D match to TRBD2 (5 bases). V was pared by 1 base and J by 7 bases, with 14 bases between. CDR1 is SEHNR and CDR2 is FQNEAQ in the germline V gene (reference sequence). The CDR3 runs to 14 residues.

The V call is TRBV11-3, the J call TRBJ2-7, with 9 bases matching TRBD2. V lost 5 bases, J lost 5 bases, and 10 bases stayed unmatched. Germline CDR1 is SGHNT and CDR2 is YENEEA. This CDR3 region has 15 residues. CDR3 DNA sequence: TGTGCCAGCAGCCCGTTTGCGGGAGGGCCTAACGAGCAGTACTTC. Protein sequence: CASSPFAGGPNEQYF.

As DNA, the CDR3 is TGTGCCAGCAGTGAAAATATCGGGGGGAACACTGAAGCTTTCTTT. This gives the protein CASSENIGGNTEAFF. This sequence joins TRBV6-1 and TRBJ1-1, with D possibly TRBD1 on 5 matching bases. Trimming cost V 2 bases and J 1 base, with 11 bases left between them. The germline CDR1 and CDR2 sequences are MNHNS and SASEGT. The CDR3 sequence is 15 residues long.

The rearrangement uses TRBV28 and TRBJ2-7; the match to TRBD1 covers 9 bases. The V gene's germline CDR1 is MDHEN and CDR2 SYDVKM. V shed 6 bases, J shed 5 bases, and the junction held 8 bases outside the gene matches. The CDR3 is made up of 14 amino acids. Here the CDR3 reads CASSPGDREDEQYF. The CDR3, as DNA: TGTGCCAGCAGCCCCGGGGACAGGGAAGACGAGCAGTACTTC.

CDR3 residues: CASSHQIAGAYEQYF. CDR3 nucleotides: TGTGCCAGCAGTCATCAAATAGCGGGAGCCTACGAGCAGTACTTC. This chain links TRBV28 with TRBJ2-7; 9 nucleotides agree with TRBD2. The CDR3 contains 15 residues. Unmatched junction bases numbered 7, after V lost 5 bases and J lost 2 bases. Germline V gene lookup returns CDR1 MDHEN and CDR2 SYDVKM.

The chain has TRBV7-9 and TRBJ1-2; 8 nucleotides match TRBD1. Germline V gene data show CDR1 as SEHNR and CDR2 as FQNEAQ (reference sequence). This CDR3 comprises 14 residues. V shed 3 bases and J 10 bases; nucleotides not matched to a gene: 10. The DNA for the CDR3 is TGTGCCAGCAGCTTCTCCCTGGGACAGGCCATCTACACCTTC. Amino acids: CASSFSLGQAIYTF.

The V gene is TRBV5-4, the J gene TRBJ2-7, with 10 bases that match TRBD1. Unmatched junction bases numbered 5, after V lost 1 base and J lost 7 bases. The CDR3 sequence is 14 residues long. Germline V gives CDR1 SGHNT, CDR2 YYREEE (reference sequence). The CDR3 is CASSLQGQGREQYF. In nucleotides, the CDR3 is TGTGCCAGCAGCTTGCAGGGACAGGGGAGGGAGCAGTACTTC.

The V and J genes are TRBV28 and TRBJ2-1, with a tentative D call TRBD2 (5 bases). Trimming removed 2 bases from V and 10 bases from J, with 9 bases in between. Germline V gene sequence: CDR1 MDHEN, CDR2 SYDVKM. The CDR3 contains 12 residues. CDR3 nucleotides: TGTGCCAGCAGTTTACCGGGAAGAGAGCAGTTCTTC. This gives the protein CASSLPGREQFF.

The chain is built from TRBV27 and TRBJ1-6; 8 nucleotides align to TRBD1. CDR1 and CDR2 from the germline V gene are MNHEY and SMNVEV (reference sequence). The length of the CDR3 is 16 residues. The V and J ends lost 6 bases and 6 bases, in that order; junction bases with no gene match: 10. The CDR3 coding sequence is TGTGCCAGCAGAAAAGACAGGGGCGCGTCTAATTCACCCCTCCACTTT. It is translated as CASRKDRGASNSPLHF.

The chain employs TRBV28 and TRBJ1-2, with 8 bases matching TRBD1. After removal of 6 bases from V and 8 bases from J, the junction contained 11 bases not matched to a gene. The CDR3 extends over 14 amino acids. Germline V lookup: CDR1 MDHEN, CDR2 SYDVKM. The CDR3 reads CASSPPWTGYGYTF. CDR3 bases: TGTGCCAGCAGCCCCCCTTGGACAGGGTACGGCTACACCTTC.

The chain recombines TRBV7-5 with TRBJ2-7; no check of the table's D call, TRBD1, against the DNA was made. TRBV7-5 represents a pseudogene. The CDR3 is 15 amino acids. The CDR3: CARSFGQNPPYEQYF. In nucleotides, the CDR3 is TGTGCCAGAAGCTTCGGACAGAATCCACCCTACGAGCAGTACTTC.

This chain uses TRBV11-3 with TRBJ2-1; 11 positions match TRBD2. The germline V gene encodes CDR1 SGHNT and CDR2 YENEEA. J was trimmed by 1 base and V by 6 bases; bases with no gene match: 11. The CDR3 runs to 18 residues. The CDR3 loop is CASSSAGTSGPSYNEQFF. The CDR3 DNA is TGTGCCAGCAGTTCGGCCGGGACTAGCGGACCTTCCTACAATGAGCAGTTCTTC. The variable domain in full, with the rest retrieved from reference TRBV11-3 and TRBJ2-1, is EAGVVQSPRYKIIEKKQPVAFWCNPISGHNTLYWYLQNLGQGPELLIRYENEEAVDDSQLPKDRFSAERLKGVDSTLKIQPAELGDSAVYLCASSSAGTSGPSYNEQFFGPGTRLTVL.

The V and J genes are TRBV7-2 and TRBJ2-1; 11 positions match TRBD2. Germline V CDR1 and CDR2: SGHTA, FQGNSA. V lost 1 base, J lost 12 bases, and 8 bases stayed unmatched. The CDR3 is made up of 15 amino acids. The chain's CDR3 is CASSLDPSGGPVQFF. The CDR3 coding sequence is TGTGCCAGCAGCTTAGACCCTAGCGGGGGGCCGGTGCAGTTCTTC.

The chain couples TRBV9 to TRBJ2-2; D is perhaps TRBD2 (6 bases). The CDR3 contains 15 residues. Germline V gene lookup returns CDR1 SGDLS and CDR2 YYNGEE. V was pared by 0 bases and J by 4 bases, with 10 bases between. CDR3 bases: TGTGCCAGCAGCGTAGAGACTAGTCCCACCGGGGAGCTGTTTTTT. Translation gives CASSVETSPTGELFF.